The 8 T cell receptor beta chains listed next were all sequenced from one sample in a study of response to subunit inactivated influenza vaccine. TCRdb fed the RT-PCR reads into MiXCR, producing one record per CDR3 protein. The sample lists around 500,000 distinct CDR3 sequences, roughly 9.8% occurring once. Sequencing was performed on PBMCs from blood, taken 40 to 50 days after vaccination. These TCRs come from a man aged 50-60 years who received an inactivated influenza vaccine.

This clonotype was found a few times. The rearrangement links TRBV4-2 to TRBJ2-7, with 10 bases fitting TRBD2. The CDR3 contains 17 residues. Germline loops: CDR1 LGHNA, CDR2 YNFKEQ. The trim removed 4 bases at V and 0 bases at J, leaving 9 bases unmatched. Here the CDR3 reads CASSPRPSSGSSYEQYF. The CDR3 nucleotides are TGTGCCAGCAGCCCCCGCCCCTCTAGCGGGAGCTCCTACGAGCAGTACTTC.

The gene calls are TRBV20-1 and TRBJ1-1; D possibly corresponds to TRBD1 (5 bases). Trimming took off 3 bases at V and 1 base at J, with 12 bases between the two ends. This CDR3 comprises 14 residues. Germline values: CDR1 DFQATT, CDR2 SNEGSKA (reference sequence). The CDR3 region is CSARAGHPNTEAFF. DNA for the CDR3: TGCAGTGCTAGGGCTGGACACCCGAACACTGAAGCTTTCTTT.

This clonotype was detected many times. J is TRBJ2-7 and V is TRBV12-3 or TRBV12-4, with 7 bases fitting TRBD1. The CDR3 covers 14 residues. Trimming took 6 bases from V and 0 from J; bases not matched to a gene: 5. The CDR3 reads CASSRGGSSYEQYF. The CDR3 DNA sequence: TGTGCCAGCAGCCGAGGGGGCAGCTCCTACGAGCAGTACTTC.

The gene calls are TRBV6-2 or TRBV6-3 and TRBJ1-6, with 7 bases matching TRBD1. CDR1 is MNHEY, CDR2 SVGEGT, per germline. The CDR3 is made up of 13 amino acids. J was trimmed by 10 bases and V by 5 bases; bases with no gene match: 5. CDR3 residues: CASSPGQDSPLHF. As DNA, the CDR3 is TGTGCCAGCAGTCCCGGACAGGACTCACCCCTCCACTTT.

This clonotype was counted many times. This chain connects TRBV6-5 to TRBJ2-1, with 11 bases that match TRBD1. This CDR3 spans 18 amino acids. Losses at the gene ends were 2 bases for V and 4 bases for J; bases not matched to a gene: 10. Germline CDR1 and CDR2: MNHEY and SVGAGI. As DNA, the CDR3 is TGTGCCAGCAGTTACAGTGGGGACAGGGGGTATTTGTACAATGAGCAGTTCTTC. It encodes CASSYSGDRGYLYNEQFF.

This rearrangement joins TRBV20-1 to TRBJ1-5; possibly TRBD1 for D (6 bases). Germline V gene sequence: CDR1 DFQATT, CDR2 SNEGSKA (reference sequence). V was clipped by 4 bases and J by 3 bases, with 13 bases between them. The CDR3 extends over 14 amino acids. In DNA, the CDR3 is TGCAGTGCTAACAGGGCGGCAGCCAATCAGCCCCAGCATTTT. This translates into CSANRAAANQPQHF.

This clonotype was observed many times. V is TRBV20-1 and J is TRBJ1-1, with D perhaps TRBD1 (6 bases). Germline assignment: CDR1 DFQATT and CDR2 SNEGSKA (reference sequence). Trimming shortened V by 4 bases and J by 1 base, and 7 bases separated the two germline ends. The CDR3 extends over 12 amino acids. The CDR3 reads CSAKTGNTEAFF. DNA for the CDR3: TGCAGTGCTAAGACAGGGAACACTGAAGCTTTCTTT.

This chain uses TRBV6-2 or TRBV6-3 with TRBJ2-7; D gene uncertain. The V end was cut by 0 bases, the J end by 2 bases, with 8 bases between. In germline, CDR1 is MNHEY, CDR2 SVGEGT. The CDR3 totals 14 residues. The CDR3 bases are TGTGCCAGCAGTTACTCGATGGTCGCCTACGAGCAGTACTTC. This codes for CASSYSMVAYEQYF.